A single T cell receptor (beta chain) is shown here with its context. The sample belongs to a study of blood T cell repertoires in COVID-19. About the research overall: The analysed material was cDNA or gDNA that came from T cells, B-cell-depleted T cells, or PBMCs.

Sequenced by immunoSEQ multiplex PCR; TCRdb stores in-frame clones only, minus some. The sample carries more than 95,000 clones, approximately 81% recorded once. Trimming took 0 bases from V and 10 from J, leaving 13 bases between them. The CDR3 covers 13 residues. The V gene's germline CDR1 is SGHDT and CDR2 YYEEEE. The rearrangement joins TRBV5-6 to TRBJ1-1, with a possible D match to TRBD1 (5 bases). The sequenced sample consisted of peripheral blood. The clonotype originates from a man aged 40-50 years with active or convalescent COVID-19. This CDR3 reads CASSLDGGRRAFF. The CDR3 nucleotides read TGTGCCAGCAGCTTGGACGGGGGTCGTCGAGCTTTCTTT.